The T cell receptor beta chain under discussion was sequenced for a study of control samples from healthy donors and cancer patients. The protocol was immunoSEQ multiplex PCR, while the TCRdb copy is restricted to in-frame clones and leaves out a portion. The table records about 50,000 clones, about 93% of them present only once. From germline, CDR1 is SGHNT and CDR2 YYREEE (reference sequence). The V end was cut by 1 base, the J end by 4 bases, with 14 bases between. This CDR3 has 15 residues. The genes are TRBV5-4 and TRBJ1-2; D call uncertain. Sequenced material: PBMCs. The source is a woman aged 45-65 years with head and neck cancer. CDR3 in amino acids: CASSLRSRGFYGYTF. CDR3 nucleotides: TGTGCCAGCAGCTTGAGGTCTCGGGGTTTCTATGGCTACACCTTC.